Below are 6 T cell receptor beta chains sequenced from a single sample in a study of tumor-infiltrating lymphocytes in primary liver carcinoma. Germline DNA was also extracted, and blood RNA was taken from unsorted whole blood. From approximately 550 ng of total RNA, TCR beta-specific cDNA was reverse-transcribed using a constant-region primer. Libraries for TCR beta were built through three nested multiplex PCR rounds, which together made up a slightly modified ARM-PCR procedure. Primers for the first two PCR rounds were TRBV1-TRBV30 forward primers and a C-beta reverse primer (around 10 cycles per round). Each CDR3 protein gets one entry after TCRdb re-called the multiplex PCR reads with MiXCR. In the table there are about 320,000 distinct CDR3 sequences, 55% to 65% of which are singletons. The sequenced material came from peripheral blood. The source is a man in his forties with primary liver carcinoma and hepatitis B virus infection.

This chain joins TRBV5-6 and TRBJ1-2; 7 bases are a match to TRBD1. CDR1 is SGHDT and CDR2 is YYEEEE in the germline V gene. J gave up 1 base and V 4 bases, and 13 bases lay outside the gene matches. The CDR3 loop spans 17 amino acids. CDR3 protein: CASSTVDRRENNYGYTF. DNA for the CDR3: TGTGCCAGCAGCACGGTGGACAGGAGGGAAAATAACTATGGCTACACCTTC.

Comment on this clonotype: A clone one base away is much larger, so this may be a read error. V gene TRBV6-2 or TRBV6-3 combines with J gene TRBJ2-5; 7 bases fit TRBD2. Germline V gives CDR1 MNHEY, CDR2 SVGEGT. This CDR3 region has 18 residues. The ends lost 2 bases at V and 0 bases at J; junction bases unmatched: 12. CDR3 residues: CASSYAPGLSDYQETQYF. The CDR3 region has the DNA TGTGCCAGCAGTTACGCCCCGGGACTATCGGACTACCAAGAGACCCAGTACTTC.

Concerning this clonotype: A much more abundant neighbour one base away suggests this may be a read error. The chain joins TRBV28 to TRBJ2-1, with D unclear. The CDR3 consists of 15 residues. Trimming removed 7 bases from V and 0 bases from J, with 13 bases in between. Germline CDR1 MDHEN, CDR2 SYDVKM. CDR3 nucleotide sequence: TGTGCCAGCATTCCCCGGTCTGACTCCTACAATGAGCAGTTCTTC. It codes for CASIPRSDSYNEQFF.

V gene TRBV4-1 combines with J gene TRBJ1-3; D not certain. The V gene's germline CDR1 is MGHRA and CDR2 YSYEKL. This CDR3 region has 18 residues. V lost 0 bases and J 0 bases, leaving 15 bases between the germline ends. CDR3 nucleotide sequence: TGCGCCAGCAGCCAAGATGGGGAACCTGGGCTCTCTGGAAACACCATATATTTT. This sequence encodes CASSQDGEPGLSGNTIYF.

This clonotype has only a few counts. The DNA of the CDR3 is TGCGCCAGCAGCTTGGGCAGAGACAATGAGCAGTTCTTC. This sequence encodes CASSLGRDNEQFF. The chain joins TRBV5-1 to TRBJ2-1; D is ambiguous. The CDR3 has 13 residues. CDR1 and CDR2 (germline): SGHRS, YFSETQ. V was cut by 0 bases and J by 5 bases, with 6 bases left in between.

On this clonotype itself: The junction shows a germline mismatch at one end, possibly a read error. The chain carries TRBV11-3 and TRBJ2-3, with D uncertain. The CDR3 has 15 amino acids. Germline values: CDR1 SGHNT, CDR2 YENEEA. The CDR3: CASSLVVGCTDTQYF. The CDR3 DNA is TGCGCCAGCAGCCTAGTCGTGGGATGCACAGATACGCAGTATTTT. The variable domain in full, with the rest retrieved from reference TRBV11-3 and TRBJ2-3, is EAGVVQSPRYKIIEKKQPVAFWCNPISGHNTLYWYLQNLGQGPELLIRYENEEAVDDSQLPKDRFSAERLKGVDSTLKIQPAELGDSAVYLCASSLVVGCTDTQYFGPGTRLTVL.